These 26 T cell receptor beta chains were sequenced from one sample in a study of T cell responses to AZD1222 COVID-19 vaccine. Method: immunoSEQ multiplex PCR; TCRdb's copy keeps in-frame clones and lacks some. The repertoire consists of 100,000 to 150,000 clones, with around 89% occurring once and the leading ten covering 4.4%. The sequencing used peripheral blood, collected on day 0 of AZD1222 vaccination. The receptors shown here come from an adult in good health.

The chain carries TRBV6-2 or TRBV6-3 and TRBJ2-7; TRBD2 is a possible D gene (6 bases). CDR3 length equals 12 residues. Trimming pared 5 bases from V and 9 bases from J, leaving 14 bases between. Germline CDR1 MNHEY, CDR2 SVGEGT. DNA for the CDR3: TGTGCCAGCAGTCCGGACGGGACTGCGCAGTACTTC. Its protein product is CASSPDGTAQYF.

The chain carries TRBV4-2 and TRBJ2-7, with a tentative D call TRBD2 (5 bases). Looked up from germline, CDR1 is LGHNA and CDR2 is YNFKEQ. The CDR3 is 18 amino acids. The V end lost 0 bases, the J end lost 0 bases, and 18 bases lay between the germline ends. As DNA, the CDR3 is TGTGCCAGCAGCCAAGATTGGAGGCCTAGGCGGATCTCCTACGAGCAGTACTTC. Protein sequence: CASSQDWRPRRISYEQYF.

The chain has TRBV3-1 (or the pseudogene TRBV3-2) and TRBJ1-6; D is undetermined. Trimming pared 2 bases from V and 4 bases from J, leaving 9 bases between. Germline CDR1 is LGHDT and CDR2 is YNNKEL (reference sequence). The CDR3 extends over 15 amino acids. The CDR3 nucleotides are TGTGCCAGCAGCCAACTGGGGTCTTATAATTCACCCCTCCACTTT. Encoded protein: CASSQLGSYNSPLHF.

This clone was seen only once. The genes are TRBV19 and TRBJ2-3; possibly TRBD1 for D (5 bases). CDR1 is LNHDA, CDR2 SQIVND, per germline (reference sequence). Between the trimmed V and J ends, which lost 3 bases and 6 bases, there was a span of 13 bases. The CDR3 loop spans 14 amino acids. The CDR3: CASSIVDSADTQYF. CDR3 sequence (DNA): TGTGCCAGTAGTATCGTTGACAGCGCGGATACGCAGTATTTT.

This clone has only a few counts. The chain has TRBV7-9 and TRBJ1-1; unclear D gene. The germline gives CDR1 SEHNR, CDR2 FQNEAQ (reference sequence). The CDR3 loop spans 12 amino acids. V was pared by 4 bases and J by 4 bases, with 7 bases between. The CDR3 bases are TGTGCCAGCAGCTCTATATCCACTGAAGCTTTCTTT. Protein: CASSSISTEAFF.

The CDR3 protein is CASSLAPGGEQFF. The CDR3 DNA sequence: TGTGCCAGCAGTTTAGCCCCCGGTGGGGAGCAGTTCTTC. V and J are TRBV27 and TRBJ2-1; D gene uncertain. The CDR3 is 13 residues long. V lost 2 bases and J lost 10, with 12 bases in between. Per the germline V gene, CDR1 is MNHEY and CDR2 is SMNVEV (reference sequence).

V and J are TRBV14 and TRBJ1-2; 9 bases line up with TRBD1. The CDR3 sequence is 15 residues long. Germline V gene data show CDR1 as SGHDN and CDR2 as FVKESK. With 4 bases clipped from V and 4 bases from J, the junction kept 7 bases outside the gene matches. CDR3 sequence: CASSLTGGQGYGYTF. The CDR3 bases are TGTGCCAGCAGCCTTACAGGGGGCCAAGGCTATGGCTACACCTTC.

This clone was counted once. The V gene is TRBV29-1, the J gene TRBJ2-1; TRBD2 matches at 7 bases. V dropped 6 bases and J dropped 5; count of bases not matched to a gene: 10. This CDR3 comprises 14 residues. Germline CDR1 SQVTM, CDR2 ANQGSEA. The CDR3 is CSVRKGGRDNEQFF. The CDR3 DNA reads as TGCAGCGTCCGAAAGGGAGGGAGAGACAATGAGCAGTTCTTC.

This chain links TRBV6-2 or TRBV6-3 with TRBJ1-2; D gene uncertain. V lost 3 bases and J lost 8, with 19 bases in between. The CDR3 is made up of 15 amino acids. Germline-derived CDR1 and CDR2 are MNHEY and SVGEGT. The CDR3 is CASSYSPDIVGGYTF. CDR3 in DNA: TGTGCCAGCAGTTATAGCCCCGACATCGTGGGGGGCTACACCTTC.

This clone was counted only a few times. This sequence joins TRBV27 and TRBJ1-1; TRBD1 matches at 8 bases. The CDR3 is made up of 13 amino acids. J was trimmed by 5 bases and V by 6 bases; bases with no gene match: 5. From germline, CDR1 is MNHEY and CDR2 SMNVEV (reference sequence). The CDR3 sequence: CASRPDRATEAFF. The CDR3 nucleotides are TGTGCCAGCAGACCGGACAGGGCTACTGAAGCTTTCTTT.

The V and J genes are TRBV19 and TRBJ1-1; D unresolved. The CDR3 runs 12 residues. The V and J ends lost 5 bases and 4 bases respectively, with 8 bases between them. Germline V lookup: CDR1 LNHDA, CDR2 SQIVND (reference sequence). CDR3 sequence (DNA): TGTGCCAGTAGTTTGAGAAGCACTGAAGCTTTCTTT. As protein: CASSLRSTEAFF.

This chain links TRBV28 with TRBJ1-1; 10 bases are a match to TRBD1. CDR1 MDHEN and CDR2 SYDVKM come from the germline V gene. This CDR3 has 17 amino acids. The J segment lost 1 base and the V segment lost 3 bases, leaving 8 bases of the junction unmatched. CDR3 bases: TGTGCCAGCAGTTTTAAATGGGGGGACAGGGGGAACACTGAAGCTTTCTTT. This gives the protein CASSFKWGDRGNTEAFF.

The chain recombines TRBV11-3 with TRBJ1-6, with 7 bases lining up with TRBD1. This CDR3 has 14 residues. The junction had 5 bases not matched to a gene; V was cut back by 5 bases and J by 7 bases. Germline-derived CDR1 and CDR2 are SGHNT and YENEEA. CDR3 protein: CASSKGGLNSPLHF. The CDR3 coding sequence is TGTGCCAGCAGCAAAGGGGGCCTGAATTCACCCCTCCACTTT.

V gene TRBV5-1 combines with J gene TRBJ2-7; D not certain. Looked up from germline, CDR1 is SGHRS and CDR2 is YFSETQ. The CDR3 spans 15 residues. The V end was cut by 4 bases, the J end by 2 bases, with 16 bases between. In DNA, the CDR3 is TGCGCCAGCAGCGTTGCGGAAGGGCTCCCCTACGAGCAGTACTTC. Its protein is CASSVAEGLPYEQYF.

The chain has TRBV11-2 and TRBJ1-5; possible D gene TRBD1, 5 bases. Trimming took 5 bases from V and 2 from J, leaving 16 bases between them. Germline V gene data show CDR1 as SGHAT and CDR2 as FQNNGV. This CDR3 has 16 residues. The CDR3 is CASSPSGGGGNQPQHF. The CDR3, as DNA: TGTGCCAGCAGCCCTAGCGGTGGAGGGGGCAATCAGCCCCAGCATTTT.

The chain combines TRBV15 with TRBJ1-1; tentative D call: TRBD1 (5 bases). The CDR3 extends over 15 amino acids. Trimming shortened V by 1 base and J by 4 bases, and 13 bases separated the two germline ends. Germline-derived CDR1 and CDR2 are LNHNV and YYDKDF (reference sequence). CDR3 coding DNA: TGTGCCACCAGCAGAGCTTATGGGGCGGGCACTGAAGCTTTCTTT. As protein: CATSRAYGAGTEAFF.

This chain joins TRBV24-1 and TRBJ2-3; D is unclear. Germline V gene sequence: CDR1 KGHDR, CDR2 SFDVKD. This CDR3 has 15 amino acids. The ends were cut back, 3 bases at V and 0 bases at J, with 9 bases in the middle. The CDR3 DNA follows: TGTGCCACCAGTGATACACGCTCCAGCACAGATACGCAGTATTTT. Amino acids: CATSDTRSSTDTQYF.

The V gene is TRBV29-1, the J gene TRBJ1-3; D gene ambiguous. The CDR3 consists of 14 residues. The germline V and J ends were trimmed by 4 bases and 4 bases, with 14 bases remaining between them. Germline V gives CDR1 SQVTM, CDR2 ANQGSEA. Written as DNA, the CDR3 is TGCAGCGTTGTGGGTCAAGAGATGGGAAACACCATATATTTT. As protein: CSVVGQEMGNTIYF.

This clone was seen just once. This chain uses TRBV7-2 with TRBJ2-5; maybe TRBD1 (6 bases). The germline gives CDR1 SGHTA, CDR2 FQGNSA. The V and J ends lost 6 bases and 5 bases respectively, with 19 bases between them. This CDR3 comprises 15 residues. In DNA form, the CDR3 reads TGTGCCAGCAGTACTCGCAGGGCGCAGGGGGAGACCCAGTACTTC. It encodes CASSTRRAQGETQYF.

The V and J genes are TRBV24-1 and TRBJ2-2; 14 bases agree with TRBD2. The CDR3 is 14 amino acids. Trimming took 9 bases from V and 6 from J; bases not matched to a gene: 2. Germline V gene lookup returns CDR1 KGHDR and CDR2 SFDVKD. CDR3 coding DNA: TGTGCCACCCGGGGACTAGCGGGAGCCGGGGAGCTGTTTTTT. Translating it yields CATRGLAGAGELFF.

This clone was seen a single time. CDR3 nucleotides: TGTGCCAGCAGGGCTTCCCTCAATTCACCCCTCCACTTT. It specifies CASRASLNSPLHF. The chain uses TRBV6-6 and TRBJ1-6, with D uncertain. Germline V lookup: CDR1 MNHNY, CDR2 SVGAGI (reference sequence). This CDR3 contains 13 residues. Trimming took 6 bases from V and 7 from J, leaving 10 bases between them.

The rearrangement links TRBV6-4 to TRBJ1-5; D gene ambiguous. The CDR3 totals 14 residues. Germline values: CDR1 MRHNA, CDR2 SNTAGT. The germline V and J ends were trimmed by 2 bases and 0 bases, with 5 bases remaining between them. The CDR3 sequence: CASSDIPSNQPQHF. CDR3 DNA sequence: TGTGCCAGCAGTGACATCCCTAGCAATCAGCCCCAGCATTTT.

CDR3 sequence: CASSGDGLSNYGYTF. The CDR3 nucleotides are TGTGCCAGCAGTGGGGACGGTCTCTCTAACTATGGCTACACCTTC. This chain connects TRBV25-1 to TRBJ1-2; possible D gene TRBD1, 5 bases. Germline V gene data show CDR1 as MGHDK and CDR2 as SYGVNS. Deletions cut 4 bases from V and 0 bases from J, with 12 bases between. The CDR3 sequence is 15 residues long.

This chain joins TRBV24-1 and TRBJ2-1; 11 nucleotides match TRBD1. With V trimmed by 7 bases and J by 6 bases, 4 bases remained unmatched. This CDR3 is built from 14 residues. Germline V gene data show CDR1 as KGHDR and CDR2 as SFDVKD. The DNA for the CDR3 is TGTGCCACCAGCCCGGGACAGGGGGTCAATGAGCAGTTCTTC. It is translated as CATSPGQGVNEQFF.

Notes on this clone: In the same sample, other DNA sequences code for this CDR3. The chain uses TRBV27 and TRBJ1-2, with 8 bases identical to TRBD1. The V gene's germline CDR1 is MNHEY and CDR2 SMNVEV (reference sequence). V shed 0 bases and J 4 bases; nucleotides not matched to a gene: 4. This CDR3 comprises 15 residues. The CDR3 region is CASSLSGTGSYGYTF. CDR3 nucleotide sequence: TGTGCCAGCAGTTTATCCGGGACAGGCTCCTATGGCTACACCTTC.

The rearrangement links TRBV28 to TRBJ1-2; unclear D gene. Germline assignment: CDR1 MDHEN and CDR2 SYDVKM. The germline V and J ends were trimmed by 6 bases and 5 bases, with 13 bases remaining between them. This CDR3 has 13 residues. This CDR3 reads CASSMSTVYGYTF. The CDR3 DNA reads as TGTGCCAGCAGCATGAGCACCGTATATGGCTACACCTTC.